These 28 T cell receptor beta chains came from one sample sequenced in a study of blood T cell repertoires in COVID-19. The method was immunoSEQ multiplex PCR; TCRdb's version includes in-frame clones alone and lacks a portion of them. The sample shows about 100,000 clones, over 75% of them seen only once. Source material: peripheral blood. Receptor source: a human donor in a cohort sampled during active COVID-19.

The CDR3 region is CASTPTGTSYNEQFF. The CDR3 region has the DNA TGTGCCAGCACCCCGACAGGGACGTCCTACAATGAGCAGTTCTTC. V gene TRBV9 combines with J gene TRBJ2-1; 7 bases fit TRBD1. Germline assignment: CDR1 SGDLS and CDR2 YYNGEE. J lost 1 base, V lost 6 bases, and 7 bases had no gene match. The CDR3 covers 15 residues.

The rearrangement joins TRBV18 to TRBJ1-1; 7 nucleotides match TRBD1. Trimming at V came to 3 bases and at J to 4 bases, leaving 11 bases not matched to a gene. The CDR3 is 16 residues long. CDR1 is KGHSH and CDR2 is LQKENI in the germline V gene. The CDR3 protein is CASSPLGGGRSTEAFF. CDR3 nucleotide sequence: TGTGCCAGCTCACCCTTAGGAGGGGGCCGGAGCACTGAAGCTTTCTTT.

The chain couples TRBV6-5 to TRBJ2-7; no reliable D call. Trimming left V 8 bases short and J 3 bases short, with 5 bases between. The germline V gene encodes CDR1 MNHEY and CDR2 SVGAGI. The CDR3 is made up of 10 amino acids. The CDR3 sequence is CASEYYEQYF. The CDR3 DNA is TGTGCCAGCGAGTACTACGAGCAGTACTTC.

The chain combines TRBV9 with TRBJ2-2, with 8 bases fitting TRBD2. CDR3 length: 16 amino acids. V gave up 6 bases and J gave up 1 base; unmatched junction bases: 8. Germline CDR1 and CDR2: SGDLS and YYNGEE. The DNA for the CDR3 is TGTGCCAGCACCTACAGCGGGGGCGGGAACACCGGGGAGCTGTTTTTT. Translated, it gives CASTYSGGGNTGELFF.

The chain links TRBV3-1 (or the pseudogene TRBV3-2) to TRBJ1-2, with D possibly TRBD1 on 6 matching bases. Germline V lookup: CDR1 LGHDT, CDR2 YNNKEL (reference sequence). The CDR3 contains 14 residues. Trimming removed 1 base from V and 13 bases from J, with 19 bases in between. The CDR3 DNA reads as TGTGCCAGCAGCCAAGGCAGGGGATGGGGTCCTGTCACCTTC. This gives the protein CASSQGRGWGPVTF.

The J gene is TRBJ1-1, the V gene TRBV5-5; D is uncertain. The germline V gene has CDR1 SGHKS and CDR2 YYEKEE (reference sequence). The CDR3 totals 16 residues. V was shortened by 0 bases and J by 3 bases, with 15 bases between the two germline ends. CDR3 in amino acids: CASSLDSGFFDTEAFF. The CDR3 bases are TGTGCCAGCAGCTTGGACTCGGGATTTTTTGACACTGAAGCTTTCTTT.

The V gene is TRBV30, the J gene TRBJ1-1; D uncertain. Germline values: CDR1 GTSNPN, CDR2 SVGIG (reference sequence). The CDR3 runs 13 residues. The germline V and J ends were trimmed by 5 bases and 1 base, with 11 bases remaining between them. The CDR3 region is CAWERQRNTEAFF. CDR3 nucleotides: TGTGCCTGGGAGCGGCAGAGGAACACTGAAGCTTTCTTT.

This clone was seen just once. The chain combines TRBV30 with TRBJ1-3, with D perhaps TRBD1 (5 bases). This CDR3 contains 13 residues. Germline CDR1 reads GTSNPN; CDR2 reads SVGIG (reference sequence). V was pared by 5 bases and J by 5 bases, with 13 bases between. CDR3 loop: CAWGDSGRNTIYF. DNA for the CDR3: TGTGCCTGGGGGGACTCTGGAAGAAACACCATATATTTT.

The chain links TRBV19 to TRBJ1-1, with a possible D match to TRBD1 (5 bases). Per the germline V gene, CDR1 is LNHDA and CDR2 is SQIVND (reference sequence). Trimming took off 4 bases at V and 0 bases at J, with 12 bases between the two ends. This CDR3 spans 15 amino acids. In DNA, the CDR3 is TGTGCCAGTAGTAAAAGGTCAGGGCTGAACACTGAAGCTTTCTTT. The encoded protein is CASSKRSGLNTEAFF. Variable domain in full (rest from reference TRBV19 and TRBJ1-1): DGGITQSPKYLFRKEGQNVTLSCEQNLNHDAMYWYRQDPGQGLRLIYYSQIVNDFQKGDIAEGYSVSREKKESFPLTVTSAQKNPTAFYLCASSKRSGLNTEAFFGQGTRLTVV.

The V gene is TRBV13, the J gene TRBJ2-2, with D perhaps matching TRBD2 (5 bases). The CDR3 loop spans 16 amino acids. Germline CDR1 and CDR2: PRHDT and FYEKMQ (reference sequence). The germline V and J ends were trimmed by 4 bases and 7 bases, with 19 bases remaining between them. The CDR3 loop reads CASSSLFGERGGELFF. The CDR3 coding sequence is TGTGCCAGCAGCTCCCTTTTCGGGGAGCGAGGCGGGGAGCTGTTTTTT.

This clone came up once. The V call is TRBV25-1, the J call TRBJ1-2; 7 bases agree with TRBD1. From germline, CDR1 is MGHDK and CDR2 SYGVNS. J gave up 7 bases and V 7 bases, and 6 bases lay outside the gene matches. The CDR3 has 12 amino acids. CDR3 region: CASTQTGSGYTF. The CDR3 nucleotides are TGTGCCAGCACCCAGACAGGGAGTGGCTACACCTTC.

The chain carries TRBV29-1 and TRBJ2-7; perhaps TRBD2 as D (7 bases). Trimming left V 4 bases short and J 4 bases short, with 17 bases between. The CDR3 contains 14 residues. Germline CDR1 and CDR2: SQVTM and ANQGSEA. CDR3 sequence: CSVGRGGGAYEQYF. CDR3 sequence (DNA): TGCAGCGTTGGGAGAGGGGGAGGGGCGTACGAGCAGTACTTC.

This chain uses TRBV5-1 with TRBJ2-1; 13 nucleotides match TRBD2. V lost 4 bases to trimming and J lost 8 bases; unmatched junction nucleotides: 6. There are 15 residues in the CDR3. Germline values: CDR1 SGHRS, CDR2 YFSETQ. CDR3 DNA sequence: TGCGCCAGCAGCGCGCGACTAGCGGGGGGCGATGAGCAGTTCTTC. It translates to CASSARLAGGDEQFF.

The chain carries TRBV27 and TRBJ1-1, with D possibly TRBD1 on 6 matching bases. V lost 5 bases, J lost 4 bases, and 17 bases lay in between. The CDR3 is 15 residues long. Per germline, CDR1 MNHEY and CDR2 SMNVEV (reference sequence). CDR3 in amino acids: CASSGRHRVPTEAFF. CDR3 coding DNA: TGTGCCAGCAGTGGACGGCACAGGGTCCCCACTGAAGCTTTCTTT.

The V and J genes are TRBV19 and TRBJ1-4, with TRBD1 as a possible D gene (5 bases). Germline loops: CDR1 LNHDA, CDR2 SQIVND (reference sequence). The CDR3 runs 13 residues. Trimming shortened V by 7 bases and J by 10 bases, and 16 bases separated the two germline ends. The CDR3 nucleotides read TGTGCCAGTACCTCGGGGGAGAAGGGAAAACTGTTTTTT. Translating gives CASTSGEKGKLFF.

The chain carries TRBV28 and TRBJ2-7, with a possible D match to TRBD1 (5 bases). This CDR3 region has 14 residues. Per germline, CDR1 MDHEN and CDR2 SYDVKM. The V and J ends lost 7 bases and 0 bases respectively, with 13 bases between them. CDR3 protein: CASTLGVYSYEQYF. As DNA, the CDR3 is TGTGCCAGCACCCTAGGGGTCTACTCCTACGAGCAGTACTTC.

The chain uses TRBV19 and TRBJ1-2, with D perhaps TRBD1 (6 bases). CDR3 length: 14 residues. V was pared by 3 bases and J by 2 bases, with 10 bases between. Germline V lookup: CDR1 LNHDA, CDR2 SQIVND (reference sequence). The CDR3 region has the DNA TGTGCCAGTAGTATGGACAGATTAAACTATGGCTACACCTTC. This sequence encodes CASSMDRLNYGYTF.

This CDR3 is CASSQMRESSQYF. CDR3 DNA sequence: TGTGCCAGCAGCCAGATGCGGGAGTCCTCGCAGTATTTT. This chain joins TRBV7-2 and TRBJ2-3, with TRBD2 identical over 7 bases. The germline gives CDR1 SGHTA, CDR2 FQGNSA. The CDR3 loop spans 13 amino acids. The trim removed 5 bases at V and 10 bases at J, leaving 9 bases unmatched.

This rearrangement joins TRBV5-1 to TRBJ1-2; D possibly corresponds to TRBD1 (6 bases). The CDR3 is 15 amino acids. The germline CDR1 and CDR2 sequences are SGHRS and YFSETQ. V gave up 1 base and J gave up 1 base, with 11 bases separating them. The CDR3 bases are TGCGCCAGCAGCTTGTTTACAGGGAATAACTATGGCTACACCTTC. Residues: CASSLFTGNNYGYTF.

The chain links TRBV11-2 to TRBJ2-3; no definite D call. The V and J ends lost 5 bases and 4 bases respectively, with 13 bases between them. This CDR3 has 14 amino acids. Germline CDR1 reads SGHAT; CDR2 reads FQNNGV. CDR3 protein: CASSRVGASDTQYF. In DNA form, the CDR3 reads TGTGCCAGCAGCCGAGTTGGAGCTTCAGATACGCAGTATTTT.

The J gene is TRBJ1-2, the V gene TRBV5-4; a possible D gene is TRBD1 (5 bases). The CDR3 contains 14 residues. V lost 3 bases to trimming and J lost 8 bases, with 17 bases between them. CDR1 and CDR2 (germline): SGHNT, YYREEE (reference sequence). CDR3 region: CASSSTRQRAGYTF. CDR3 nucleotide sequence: TGTGCCAGCAGCTCAACCCGACAGCGGGCAGGCTACACCTTC.

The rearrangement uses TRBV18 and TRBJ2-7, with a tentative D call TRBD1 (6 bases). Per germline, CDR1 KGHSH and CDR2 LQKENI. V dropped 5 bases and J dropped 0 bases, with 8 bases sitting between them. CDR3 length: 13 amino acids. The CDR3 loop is CASSGQRSYEQYF. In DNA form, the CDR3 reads TGTGCCAGCTCAGGACAGCGCTCCTACGAGCAGTACTTC.

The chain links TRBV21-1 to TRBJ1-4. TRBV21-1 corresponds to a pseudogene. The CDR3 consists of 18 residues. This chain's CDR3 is CASSKKGKSGTPNEKLFF. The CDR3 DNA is TGTGCCAGCAGCAAAAAGGGGAAATCCGGGACTCCTAATGAAAAACTGTTTTTT.

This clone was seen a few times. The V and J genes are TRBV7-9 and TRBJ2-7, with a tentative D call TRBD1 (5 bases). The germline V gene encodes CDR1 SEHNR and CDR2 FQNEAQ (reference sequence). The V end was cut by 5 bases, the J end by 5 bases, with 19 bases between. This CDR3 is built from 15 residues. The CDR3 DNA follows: TGTGCCAGCAGCCCCGTGGCAGGGAAGAAACACGAGCAGTACTTC. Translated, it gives CASSPVAGKKHEQYF. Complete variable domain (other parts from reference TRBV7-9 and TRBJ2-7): DTGVSQNPRHKITKRGQNVTFRCDPISEHNRLYWYRQTLGQGPEFLTYFQNEAQLEKSRLLSDRFSAERPKGSFSTLEIQRTEQGDSAMYLCASSPVAGKKHEQYFGPGTRLTVT.

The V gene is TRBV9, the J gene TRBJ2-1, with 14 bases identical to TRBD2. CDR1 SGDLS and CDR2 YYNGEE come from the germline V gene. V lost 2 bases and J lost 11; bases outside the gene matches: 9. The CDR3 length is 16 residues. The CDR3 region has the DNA TGTGCCAGCAGCGTTTACGGGACTAGCGGGAGCCAGAAGCAGTTCTTC. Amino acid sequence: CASSVYGTSGSQKQFF.

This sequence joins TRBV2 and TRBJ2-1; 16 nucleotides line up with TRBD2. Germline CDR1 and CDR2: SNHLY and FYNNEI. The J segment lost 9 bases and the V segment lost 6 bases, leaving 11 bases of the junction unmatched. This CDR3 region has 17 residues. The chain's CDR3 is CASRPSGTSGGAGEQFF. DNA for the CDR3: TGTGCCAGCAGGCCTTCCGGGACTAGCGGGGGGGCCGGTGAGCAGTTCTTC.

The chain's CDR3 is CASSSGLAVGAGELFF. The CDR3, as DNA: TGCGCCAGCAGCTCGGGACTAGCGGTGGGGGCCGGGGAGCTGTTTTTT. The chain has TRBV5-1 and TRBJ2-2, with TRBD2 matching over 11 bases. The CDR3 loop spans 16 amino acids. In germline, CDR1 is SGHRS, CDR2 YFSETQ. V lost 3 bases to trimming and J lost 6 bases; unmatched junction nucleotides: 7.

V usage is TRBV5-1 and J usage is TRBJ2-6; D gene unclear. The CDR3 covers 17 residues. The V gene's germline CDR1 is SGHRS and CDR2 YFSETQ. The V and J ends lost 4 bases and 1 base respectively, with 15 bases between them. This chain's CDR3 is CASSLTPQNSGANVLTF. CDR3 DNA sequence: TGCGCCAGCAGCCTGACTCCCCAGAATTCTGGGGCCAACGTCCTGACTTTC.